A selection of T cell receptor beta chains follows, all from one sample in a study of T cell responses to AZD1222 COVID-19 vaccine. TCRdb keeps only in-frame clones here, not all; method: immunoSEQ multiplex PCR. Of roughly 84,000 clones in the sample, 80% to 90% were seen once. Sequencing was performed on peripheral blood, taken 28 days after the second AZD1222 dose. The receptors come from an adult who received the AZD1222 COVID-19 vaccine. The conserved cysteine and the conserved F or W are not part of the CDR3 here. Fields, in order: V gene, CDR3 protein.

v_call: TRBV7-3; cdr3_aa: ASSLEGLAGGELF
v_call: TRBV30; cdr3_aa: AWSHRNRNFNYGYT
v_call: TRBV11-3; cdr3_aa: ASSLSQGEAF
v_call: TRBV11-2; cdr3_aa: ASSLERDRGGYT
v_call: TRBV12-5; cdr3_aa: ASGLIYEQY
v_call: TRBV28; cdr3_aa: ASSSRQVLTGELF
v_call: TRBV25-1; cdr3_aa: ASSEISEGGYYGYT
v_call: TRBV7-8; cdr3_aa: ASSSSGTYTEAF
v_call: TRBV11-3; cdr3_aa: ASSSGNTEAF
v_call: TRBV11-3; cdr3_aa: ASSLDRTARNTEAF